Below are 21 T cell receptor beta chains sequenced from a single sample in a study of human T cells and chemical hapten exposure. One entry per CDR3 protein, called by TCRdb with MiXCR from the RACE reads. The sample includes about 250,000 distinct CDR3 sequences, just under 8% of them seen just once. Described time point: pre-sensitization, week 0. Treatment specified: therapeutic diphenylcyclopropenone sensitization with weekly scalp DPC. Sample: whole blood, taken in connection with sensitization to the hapten diphenylcyclopropenone (DPC). Receptors were obtained from a man younger than 35 with alopecia areata. Some clones in this sample may be carry-over from other donors' samples.

In its sample, this clonotype was seen a few times. The genes are TRBV20-1 and TRBJ2-7; D may be TRBD2 (7 bases). Germline loops: CDR1 DFQATT, CDR2 SNEGSKA (reference sequence). CDR3 length equals 18 residues. With 3 bases removed from V and 0 bases from J, the gap between germline ends came to 24 bases. The CDR3 DNA reads as TGCAGTGCTAGTATCGGCGGGGGCCTCCTTTACAGCTCCTACGAGCAGTACTTC. Its protein is CSASIGGGLLYSSYEQYF.

The table lists this clonotype with a few counts. V gene TRBV15 combines with J gene TRBJ2-1; TRBD1 aligns across 7 bases. The CDR3 sequence is 15 residues long. Unmatched junction bases numbered 6, after V lost 0 bases and J lost 7 bases. Germline loops: CDR1 LNHNV, CDR2 YYDKDF (reference sequence). This CDR3 reads CATSRDYVRGNEQFF. The CDR3 DNA reads TGTGCCACCAGCAGAGATTACGTCAGGGGGAATGAGCAGTTCTTC.

The CDR3 region is CASSPRWPNLYNEQFF. CDR3 coding DNA: TGTGCCAGCAGTCCTCGATGGCCCAATCTATACAATGAGCAGTTCTTC. J is TRBJ2-1 and V is TRBV28, with unresolved D. Germline V gene lookup returns CDR1 MDHEN and CDR2 SYDVKM. The CDR3 length is 16 residues. V was cut by 5 bases and J by 4 bases, with 18 bases left in between.

This clonotype was observed a few times. The V and J genes are TRBV7-7 and TRBJ2-3; 8 positions match TRBD1. The CDR3 is 17 amino acids. V shed 4 bases and J 1 base; nucleotides not matched to a gene: 10. The germline CDR1 and CDR2 sequences are SSHAT and FNYEAQ (reference sequence). CDR3 region: CASSSGTRRGRTDTQYF. The CDR3 nucleotides are TGTGCCAGCAGCTCAGGGACGCGCAGGGGGCGCACAGATACGCAGTATTTT.

The chain has TRBV20-1 and TRBJ2-2; D possibly corresponds to TRBD1 (6 bases). This CDR3 has 14 amino acids. With 5 bases removed from V and 0 bases from J, the gap between germline ends came to 10 bases. Germline CDR1 reads DFQATT; CDR2 reads SNEGSKA (reference sequence). The CDR3 sequence: CSARQEPNTGELFF. The CDR3 nucleotides are TGCAGTGCTCGACAGGAGCCGAACACCGGGGAGCTGTTTTTT.

About this clonotype: The junction differs from germline at one of its ends, possibly a read error. The chain combines TRBV2 with TRBJ1-2; 8 bases agree with TRBD1. Germline V gene sequence: CDR1 SNHLY, CDR2 FYNNEI. There are 14 residues in the CDR3. CDR3 sequence reads: CASRGTGRLHGYTF. The CDR3 bases are TGTGCCAGCAGGGGGACAGGTCGCCTCCATGGTTACACCTTC.

This sequence joins TRBV7-9 and TRBJ2-1; no clear D. Germline V CDR1 and CDR2: SEHNR, FQNEAQ (reference sequence). Trimming shortened V by 1 base and J by 4 bases, and 11 bases separated the two germline ends. This CDR3 is built from 15 residues. Here the CDR3 DNA reads TGTGCCAGCAGCTTAGACGGGCAGATTTACAATGAGCAGTTCTTC. This sequence encodes CASSLDGQIYNEQFF.

The chain combines TRBV20-1 with TRBJ2-7; TRBD2 might be the D (6 bases). Germline loops: CDR1 DFQATT, CDR2 SNEGSKA (reference sequence). The CDR3 spans 14 residues. V was trimmed by 0 bases and J by 2 bases, leaving 11 bases between them. As DNA, the CDR3 is TGCAGTGCTAGAGATTGGTCTAGCGCCTACGAGCAGTACTTC. The encoded protein is CSARDWSSAYEQYF.

This clonotype was recorded many times. The rearrangement links TRBV5-1 to TRBJ1-6; D is uncertain. Germline CDR1 and CDR2: SGHRS and YFSETQ. The CDR3 is 15 residues long. Trimming shortened V by 2 bases and J by 6 bases, and 12 bases separated the two germline ends. This CDR3 is CASSFLGRLNSPLHF. As DNA, the CDR3 is TGCGCCAGCAGCTTCTTAGGGAGACTTAATTCACCCCTCCACTTT.

This clonotype was seen a few times. The chain employs TRBV18 and TRBJ2-3; tentatively, D is TRBD2 (7 bases). The CDR3 spans 14 residues. Germline CDR1 reads KGHSH; CDR2 reads LQKENI. Trimming left V 6 bases short and J 4 bases short, with 14 bases between. CDR3 in DNA: TGTGCCAGCTCGGCGGGGGCCTTCCCAGATACGCAGTATTTT. Protein product: CASSAGAFPDTQYF.

In its sample, this clonotype was seen a few times. The chain carries TRBV4-1 and TRBJ1-5; TRBD1 might be the D (6 bases). Germline CDR1 and CDR2: MGHRA and YSYEKL. This CDR3 contains 15 residues. Trimming removed 1 base from V and 5 bases from J, with 12 bases in between. This chain's CDR3 is CASSQGQGLDQPQHF. The CDR3 bases are TGCGCCAGCAGCCAAGGTCAGGGGTTGGATCAGCCCCAGCATTTT.

V and J are TRBV4-1 and TRBJ2-1; D is perhaps TRBD1 (5 bases). Trimming took 0 bases from V and 6 from J, leaving 9 bases between them. Germline CDR1 is MGHRA and CDR2 is YSYEKL. The CDR3 loop spans 14 amino acids. CDR3 amino acids: CASSQDAGPNEQFF. The CDR3 coding sequence is TGCGCCAGCAGCCAAGACGCAGGGCCCAATGAGCAGTTCTTC.

The gene calls are TRBV4-3 and TRBJ2-1; 7 bases align to TRBD1. The CDR3 sequence is 14 residues long. Germline V CDR1 and CDR2: LGHNA, YSLEER. With V trimmed by 2 bases and J by 8 bases, 6 bases remained unmatched. CDR3 region: CASSQSRQGDEQFF. CDR3 nucleotides: TGCGCCAGCAGCCAATCGAGACAGGGTGATGAGCAGTTCTTC.

This chain uses TRBV12-3 or TRBV12-4 with TRBJ1-5; unclear D gene. V was cut by 2 bases and J by 2 bases, with 10 bases left in between. CDR3 size: 15 residues. The CDR3 reads CASSLRGIGNQPQHF. The CDR3 coding sequence is TGTGCCAGCAGTTTAAGAGGGATCGGCAATCAGCCCCAGCATTTT.

This clonotype was detected a few times. The chain uses TRBV9 and TRBJ1-3, with 7 nucleotides matching TRBD1. Germline-derived CDR1 and CDR2 are SGDLS and YYNGEE. V gave up 4 bases and J gave up 3 bases; unmatched junction bases: 13. CDR3 length: 17 residues. The CDR3 nucleotides read TGTGCCAGCAGCCCGAAGGCAGGGGGGGCTTATGGAAACACCATATATTTT. Residues: CASSPKAGGAYGNTIYF.

This clonotype showed up many times. V and J are TRBV7-2 and TRBJ2-5, with TRBD2 identical over 15 bases. The CDR3 is 16 amino acids. Germline assignment: CDR1 SGHTA and CDR2 FQGNSA. The ends lost 4 bases at V and 4 bases at J; junction bases unmatched: 4. DNA for the CDR3: TGTGCCAGCAGCTCCCGGACTAGCGGGGGGGCAGAGACCCAGTACTTC. Translated: CASSSRTSGGAETQYF.

This clonotype was counted a few times. The chain links TRBV12-3 or TRBV12-4 to TRBJ1-1; D is possibly TRBD1 (5 bases). Deletions cut 3 bases from V and 3 bases from J, with 8 bases between. This CDR3 is built from 13 residues. The CDR3 region has the DNA TGTGCCAGCAGTTTCGGCAGGGACACTGAAGCTTTCTTT. Its translation is CASSFGRDTEAFF.

The chain couples TRBV29-1 to TRBJ1-2; D is unresolved. Germline V lookup: CDR1 SQVTM, CDR2 ANQGSEA. Between the trimmed V and J ends, which lost 6 bases and 2 bases, there was a span of 10 bases. This CDR3 contains 12 residues. The CDR3 is CSVRVGNYGYTF. The CDR3 DNA sequence: TGCAGCGTGCGCGTGGGAAACTATGGCTACACCTTC. The variable domain in full, with the rest retrieved from reference TRBV29-1 and TRBJ1-2, is SAVISQKPSRDICQRGTSLTIQCQVDSQVTMMFWYRQQPGQSLTLIATANQGSEATYESGFVIDKFPISRPNLTFSTLTVSNMSPEDSSIYLCSVRVGNYGYTFGSGTRLTVV.

This clonotype was observed a handful of times. The chain combines TRBV6-5 with TRBJ1-1; TRBD1 is a possible D gene (6 bases). The V gene lost 6 bases and the J gene lost 6 bases, with 14 bases spanning the gap. The CDR3 totals 13 residues. Germline V gene sequence: CDR1 MNHEY, CDR2 SVGAGI. The CDR3 DNA reads as TGTGCCAGCAGACAAACAGGGTTCCCTGAAGCTTTCTTT. Its translation: CASRQTGFPEAFF.

This clonotype has a count of ten or more. The chain is built from TRBV18 and TRBJ2-7, with 8 bases fitting TRBD1. This CDR3 is built from 16 residues. The ends lost 2 bases at V and 7 bases at J; junction bases unmatched: 13. Germline V lookup: CDR1 KGHSH, CDR2 LQKENI. The CDR3 here is CASSPSPGQGFEEQYV. The CDR3 DNA sequence: TGTGCCAGCTCACCATCCCCCGGACAGGGTTTCGAGGAGCAGTACGTC.

This clonotype has a count of ten or more. The chain carries TRBV7-2 and TRBJ2-4, with 11 bases fitting TRBD2. Trimming cost V 1 base and J 0 bases; bases outside gene matches: 5. Germline CDR1 SGHTA, CDR2 FQGNSA. CDR3 length: 18 amino acids. CDR3 nucleotides: TGTGCCAGCAGCTTAGGGACTAGCGGGCGCCGAGCCAAAAACATTCAGTACTTC. As protein: CASSLGTSGRRAKNIQYF.